These T cell receptor beta chains were read from a single sample in a study of OX40 agonist ivuxolimab in advanced cancers. Repertoires were generated with immunoSEQ multiplex PCR, while TCRdb's copy carries only in-frame clones and drops some. Among about 90,000 clones listed, around 90% were seen once. The source material was CD4+ or CD8+ T cells sorted from blood, sampled in a trial of the OX40 agonist ivuxolimab. The receptors stem from an adult with an advanced solid tumor such as melanoma, head and neck, liver or kidney cancer. Both conserved end residues are trimmed from each CDR3. Fields, in order: J gene, D gene, V gene, CDR3 protein. The D gene is left open where the match is weak.

J gene: TRBJ2-1
D gene: TRBD2
V gene: TRBV6-4
CDR3 protein: ASSDKASGYNEQF

J gene: TRBJ1-1
D gene: .
V gene: TRBV11-2
CDR3 protein: ASSLVDKNTEAF

J gene: TRBJ1-2
D gene: .
V gene: TRBV27
CDR3 protein: ASSLRGGGNGYT

J gene: TRBJ2-3
D gene: .
V gene: TRBV11-3
CDR3 protein: ASSTGITDTQY

J gene: TRBJ2-3
D gene: .
V gene: TRBV7-8
CDR3 protein: ASAVGTDTQY

J gene: TRBJ1-5
D gene: .
V gene: TRBV27
CDR3 protein: ASSSTNLFRYGNQPQH

J gene: .
D gene: TRBD1
V gene: TRBV9
CDR3 protein: ASSSPGWDSSEQY

J gene: TRBJ2-1
D gene: TRBD2
V gene: TRBV27
CDR3 protein: ASSRTSGLNNEQF

J gene: TRBJ1-5
D gene: .
V gene: TRBV11-2
CDR3 protein: ASSLERSQPQH

J gene: TRBJ2-1
D gene: .
V gene: TRBV4-2
CDR3 protein: ASSQVWWRDEQF

J gene: TRBJ2-5
D gene: .
V gene: TRBV5-1
CDR3 protein: ASSREMTQY

J gene: TRBJ2-1
D gene: TRBD1
V gene: TRBV2
CDR3 protein: ASTERKGGPYNEQF

J gene: TRBJ2-7
D gene: TRBD2
V gene: TRBV19
CDR3 protein: ASSIGTSGRTYEQY

J gene: TRBJ1-2
D gene: TRBD1
V gene: TRBV4-2
CDR3 protein: ASSQGVTGGGYGYT

J gene: TRBJ2-7
D gene: .
V gene: TRBV2
CDR3 protein: ASRAYEQY

J gene: TRBJ1-5
D gene: .
V gene: TRBV5-1
CDR3 protein: ASSTDGNQPQH

J gene: TRBJ1-5
D gene: .
V gene: TRBV28
CDR3 protein: ASSLAGGGYSNQPQH

J gene: TRBJ1-2
D gene: .
V gene: TRBV6-5
CDR3 protein: ASSYGPEARYT

J gene: TRBJ1-5
D gene: .
V gene: TRBV19
CDR3 protein: ASSISVNSNQPQH

J gene: TRBJ2-7
D gene: .
V gene: TRBV27
CDR3 protein: ASSLLAARSYEQY

J gene: TRBJ1-2
D gene: .
V gene: TRBV11-3
CDR3 protein: ASSLGQNYGYT

J gene: TRBJ2-7
D gene: .
V gene: TRBV10-3
CDR3 protein: AISLQPGQEDEQY

J gene: TRBJ2-7
D gene: .
V gene: TRBV4-1
CDR3 protein: ASSQVTGLYEQY

J gene: TRBJ2-7
D gene: .
V gene: TRBV30
CDR3 protein: AWSAGVGEQY

J gene: TRBJ1-5
D gene: TRBD1
V gene: TRBV28
CDR3 protein: ASSSTGGMSNQPQH

J gene: TRBJ2-2
D gene: .
V gene: TRBV7-6
CDR3 protein: ASSLVGANTGELF

J gene: TRBJ2-7
D gene: .
V gene: TRBV7-6
CDR3 protein: ASSLGAGNSYEQY

J gene: TRBJ2-1
D gene: TRBD1
V gene: TRBV7-9
CDR3 protein: ASSLGTGGNEQF

J gene: TRBJ1-1
D gene: .
V gene: TRBV25-1
CDR3 protein: ASSELGHPNTEAF

J gene: TRBJ2-1
D gene: TRBD2
V gene: TRBV19
CDR3 protein: ASKGLADNNEQF

J gene: TRBJ2-7
D gene: TRBD1
V gene: TRBV19
CDR3 protein: ASSVGQGSFDEQY

J gene: TRBJ2-7
D gene: .
V gene: TRBV10-3
CDR3 protein: AISDGRSYEQY

J gene: TRBJ1-6
D gene: .
V gene: TRBV29-1
CDR3 protein: SVEDPRDITHNSPLH

J gene: TRBJ2-1
D gene: TRBD2
V gene: TRBV7-9
CDR3 protein: ASSLDRLAGLYNEQF

J gene: TRBJ2-7
D gene: .
V gene: TRBV6-1
CDR3 protein: ASSPPHEQY

J gene: TRBJ2-1
D gene: .
V gene: TRBV10-3
CDR3 protein: AISSLGDEPF

J gene: TRBJ2-1
D gene: .
V gene: TRBV6-5
CDR3 protein: ASSTGNEQF

J gene: TRBJ2-7
D gene: .
V gene: TRBV19
CDR3 protein: ASTSGASYEQY

J gene: TRBJ2-2
D gene: .
V gene: TRBV5-1
CDR3 protein: ASSLEVGGRGELF

J gene: TRBJ1-5
D gene: .
V gene: TRBV15
CDR3 protein: ATSRVWTERNQPQH

J gene: TRBJ1-2
D gene: .
V gene: TRBV6-5
CDR3 protein: ASSSQDRLYGYT

J gene: TRBJ1-6
D gene: .
V gene: TRBV6-5
CDR3 protein: ASSYSGTAASPLH

J gene: TRBJ2-5
D gene: .
V gene: TRBV9
CDR3 protein: ASSVEGLNQETQY

J gene: TRBJ1-4
D gene: TRBD1
V gene: TRBV9
CDR3 protein: ASSTRTGGTANEKLF

J gene: TRBJ1-2
D gene: .
V gene: TRBV27
CDR3 protein: ASRGPAGPYGYT

J gene: TRBJ2-5
D gene: TRBD1
V gene: TRBV27
CDR3 protein: ASRDRVVETQY

J gene: TRBJ2-5
D gene: TRBD2
V gene: TRBV27
CDR3 protein: ASSLLAGRGETQY